These 3 T cell receptor beta chains originate from one sample sequenced in a study of control samples from healthy donors and cancer patients. The table came from immunoSEQ multiplex PCR; TCRdb's copy has only in-frame clones and leaves some out. Of about 96,000 clones in the sample, more than 85% are singletons; the top ten hold around 8.5%. The specimen sequenced was blood. All receptors come from a man between 18 and 29 years old in good health.

The V gene is TRBV7-2, the J gene TRBJ2-1; 8 bases line up with TRBD1. V was clipped by 0 bases and J by 4 bases; unmatched bases: 2. The CDR3 spans 15 residues. Germline lookup yields CDR1 SGHTA and CDR2 FQGNSA. The CDR3 DNA reads as TGTGCCAGCAGCTTAGCACAGGGGGTATACAATGAGCAGTTCTTC. As protein: CASSLAQGVYNEQFF.

V gene TRBV6-5 combines with J gene TRBJ2-5; 7 bases line up with TRBD2. J was trimmed by 2 bases and V by 2 bases; bases with no gene match: 8. CDR3 length equals 16 residues. CDR1 MNHEY and CDR2 SVGAGI come from the germline V gene. This CDR3 is CASSYVMGLRQETQYF. In DNA form, the CDR3 reads TGTGCCAGCAGTTACGTTATGGGACTACGACAAGAGACCCAGTACTTC.

This chain uses TRBV12-5 with TRBJ1-1; the D gene is possibly TRBD1 (6 bases). V dropped 6 bases and J dropped 1 base, with 6 bases sitting between them. In germline, CDR1 is LGHNT, CDR2 FRNRAP. This CDR3 contains 12 residues. The CDR3 region is CASGQGNTEAFF. CDR3 DNA: TGTGCTAGTGGACAGGGGAACACTGAAGCTTTCTTT.